The TCR beta chain described here comes from a study of blood T cells in healthy people across ages. A second PCR of 7 to 11 cycles used a sample-barcoded 5' primer and a J-beta primer mix. Every cDNA molecule carried a tag from a template-switch adaptor bearing 12 random nucleotides. In TCRdb, the 5' RACE reads were re-called with MiXCR into one record per CDR3 protein. The data contain about 970,000 distinct CDR3 sequences, roughly half of them singletons. Germline assignment: CDR1 SGHVS and CDR2 FNYEAQ. V was cut by 1 base and J by 2 bases, with 10 bases left in between. This CDR3 comprises 15 residues.

The rearrangement uses TRBV7-6 and TRBJ2-3; D may be TRBD1 (5 bases). Sequencing was performed on blood. The receptor was derived from a woman aged 60 to 75 in good health. Written as DNA, the CDR3 is TGTGCCAGCAGCTTAGTCCCAGGGAACACAGATACGCAGTATTTT. Translating gives CASSLVPGNTDTQYF. Using reference TRBV7-6 and TRBJ2-3 for the parts outside the CDR3, the full variable domain is GAGVSQSPRYKVTKRGQDVALRCDPISGHVSLYWYRQALGQGPEFLTYFNYEAQQDKSGLPNDRFSAERPEGSISTLTIQRTEQRDSAMYRCASSLVPGNTDTQYFGPGTRLTVL.